This passage covers 32 T cell receptor beta chains from one sample sequenced in a study of blood T cell repertoires in COVID-19. The assay was immunoSEQ multiplex PCR, and TCRdb's table has in-frame clones only and misses some. The sample carries 45,000 or so clones, 87% recorded once. Material for sequencing was peripheral blood. The receptors were gathered from a woman aged 80 or over with COVID-19, enrolled during active disease.

This chain joins TRBV6-1 and TRBJ2-3; weak D call: TRBD1 (6 bases). V was pared by 2 bases and J by 1 base, with 16 bases between. Germline V CDR1 and CDR2: MNHNS, SASEGT. CDR3 size: 17 residues. DNA of the CDR3: TGTGCCAGCAGTGAACCAGGGGCTGCCTGGGGCACAGATACGCAGTATTTT. Its protein is CASSEPGAAWGTDTQYF.

This sequence joins TRBV2 and TRBJ1-1; 7 bases are shared with TRBD1. CDR1 is SNHLY and CDR2 is FYNNEI in the germline V gene. The junction had 6 bases not matched to a gene; V was cut back by 6 bases and J by 2 bases. The CDR3 is 14 residues long. The CDR3 loop is CASSRTGANTEAFF. In DNA form, the CDR3 reads TGTGCCAGCAGCCGCACAGGGGCTAACACTGAAGCTTTCTTT.

The V gene is TRBV29-1, the J gene TRBJ1-1; 8 bases are a match to TRBD1. This CDR3 has 16 amino acids. V dropped 1 base and J dropped 0; count of bases not matched to a gene: 7. The germline gives CDR1 SQVTM, CDR2 ANQGSEA. The CDR3: CSVEGRGRPLNTEAFF. CDR3 DNA sequence: TGCAGCGTTGAAGGCAGGGGGCGTCCCCTGAACACTGAAGCTTTCTTT.

This clone is classed as medium-sized. The chain uses TRBV19 and TRBJ1-1; 8 bases line up with TRBD1. The CDR3 extends over 13 amino acids. The germline V gene encodes CDR1 LNHDA and CDR2 SQIVND (reference sequence). V trimming: 9 bases; J trimming: 3 bases; junction bases outside the gene matches: 6. The CDR3 sequence is CASRGPSDTEAFF. The CDR3 DNA follows: TGTGCCAGCAGGGGGCCTAGTGACACTGAAGCTTTCTTT. Looking up the rest from reference TRBV19 and TRBJ1-1 gives the full variable domain: DGGITQSPKYLFRKEGQNVTLSCEQNLNHDAMYWYRQDPGQGLRLIYYSQIVNDFQKGDIAEGYSVSREKKESFPLTVTSAQKNPTAFYLCASRGPSDTEAFFGQGTRLTVV.

V is TRBV6-5 and J is TRBJ2-7, with 8 bases lining up with TRBD1. Germline V gene sequence: CDR1 MNHEY, CDR2 SVGAGI. There are 15 residues in the CDR3. Trimming took 2 bases from V and 0 from J; bases not matched to a gene: 3. The chain's CDR3 is CASSYRTGTSYEQYF. CDR3 bases: TGTGCCAGCAGTTACAGGACAGGGACCTCCTACGAGCAGTACTTC.

The chain is built from TRBV19 and TRBJ2-1, with D tentatively TRBD2 (6 bases). The CDR3 spans 17 residues. The V end lost 0 bases, the J end lost 4 bases, and 16 bases lay between the germline ends. Germline V gene sequence: CDR1 LNHDA, CDR2 SQIVND (reference sequence). The CDR3 protein is CASSIDPRRVRYNEQFF. For the CDR3, the DNA is TGTGCCAGTAGTATAGATCCGAGGAGGGTTCGGTACAATGAGCAGTTCTTC.

The gene calls are TRBV10-3 and TRBJ1-1; TRBD1 matches at 8 bases. Germline V gene sequence: CDR1 ENHRY, CDR2 SYGVKD. This CDR3 spans 15 amino acids. With 4 bases clipped from V and 0 bases from J, the junction kept 4 bases outside the gene matches. CDR3 DNA sequence: TGTGCCATCAGTGCTTTGGGACAGGTGAACACTGAAGCTTTCTTT. Protein product: CAISALGQVNTEAFF.

This clone is medium-sized. The rearrangement uses TRBV30 and TRBJ1-1, with 7 bases identical to TRBD1. V dropped 0 bases and J dropped 10; count of bases not matched to a gene: 8. The CDR3 spans 13 residues. CDR1 and CDR2 (germline): GTSNPN, SVGIG (reference sequence). CDR3 sequence reads: CAWSVVKGAGAFF. CDR3 sequence (DNA): TGTGCCTGGAGTGTGGTGAAGGGGGCTGGAGCTTTCTTT.

The chain employs TRBV20-1 and TRBJ2-1, with D unresolved. Germline V gene lookup returns CDR1 DFQATT and CDR2 SNEGSKA (reference sequence). V lost 3 bases, J lost 2 bases, and 8 bases lay in between. This CDR3 region has 13 residues. CDR3 bases: TGCAGTGCTAGTACGGCGGCCTACAATGAGCAGTTCTTC. Amino acid sequence: CSASTAAYNEQFF.

This rearrangement joins TRBV5-6 to TRBJ2-2, with D tentatively TRBD2 (6 bases). CDR3 length: 16 amino acids. Germline assignment: CDR1 SGHDT and CDR2 YYEEEE. Trimming left V 2 bases short and J 0 bases short, with 11 bases between. The chain's CDR3 is CASSFYGGPNTGELFF. CDR3 nucleotides: TGTGCCAGCAGCTTTTACGGGGGTCCGAACACCGGGGAGCTGTTTTTT.

This clone came up once. The rearrangement links TRBV4-1 to TRBJ1-6, with TRBD1 matching 7 bases. CDR1 and CDR2 from the germline V gene are MGHRA and YSYEKL. The trim removed 4 bases at V and 4 bases at J, leaving 13 bases unmatched. The CDR3 runs to 18 residues. The CDR3 loop reads CASSRDPGTEPYNSPLHF. The CDR3 DNA is TGCGCCAGCAGCCGGGACCCCGGGACAGAACCTTATAATTCACCCCTCCACTTT.

The genes are TRBV5-6 and TRBJ2-7; 8 nucleotides align to TRBD1. Trimming cost V 6 bases and J 4 bases; bases outside gene matches: 6. Germline assignment: CDR1 SGHDT and CDR2 YYEEEE. This CDR3 has 13 residues. The CDR3 nucleotides read TGTGCCAGCATCGGACAGGGCTGGTACGAGCAGTACTTC. Protein product: CASIGQGWYEQYF.

CDR3 coding DNA: TGTGCCAGCAGCCAAGATGTGAGGATAGCGGGAGGGAGCACAGATACGCAGTATTTT. Protein product: CASSQDVRIAGGSTDTQYF. The chain employs TRBV4-2 and TRBJ2-3, with TRBD2 identical over 11 bases. CDR3 length equals 19 residues. J lost 0 bases, V lost 0 bases, and 8 bases had no gene match. The germline gives CDR1 LGHNA, CDR2 YNFKEQ.

The J gene is TRBJ2-1, the V gene TRBV28; perhaps TRBD1 as D (5 bases). The germline V and J ends were trimmed by 1 base and 6 bases, with 10 bases remaining between them. Germline V lookup: CDR1 MDHEN, CDR2 SYDVKM. The CDR3 contains 14 residues. The CDR3 reads CASSLLGLPNEQFF. Written as DNA, the CDR3 is TGTGCCAGCAGTTTATTGGGGCTGCCCAATGAGCAGTTCTTC.

The J gene is TRBJ1-3, the V gene TRBV5-1; D ambiguous. V shed 0 bases and J shed 0 bases, with 10 bases lying between them. The CDR3 extends over 16 amino acids. The germline CDR1 and CDR2 sequences are SGHRS and YFSETQ. CDR3 amino acids: CASSLGESYSGNTIYF. CDR3 nucleotides: TGCGCCAGCAGCTTGGGGGAGAGTTACTCTGGAAACACCATATATTTT.

The chain uses TRBV12-3 or TRBV12-4 and TRBJ2-1, with D possibly being TRBD2 (5 bases). The CDR3 sequence is 13 residues long. V was shortened by 7 bases and J by 3 bases, with 10 bases between the two germline ends. DNA of the CDR3: TGTGCCAGCACCACCCGGGACTACAATGAGCAGTTCTTC. Protein: CASTTRDYNEQFF.

This clone was seen more than once but under ten times. The DNA for the CDR3 is TGTGCCAGCAGTGAAATGGTAGGGGTAAATCAGCCCCAGCATTTT. As protein: CASSEMVGVNQPQHF. This chain connects TRBV2 to TRBJ1-5; D perhaps matches TRBD1 (5 bases). Per germline, CDR1 SNHLY and CDR2 FYNNEI. V gave up 2 bases and J gave up 4 bases, with 12 bases separating them. The CDR3 is 15 amino acids.

V and J are TRBV19 and TRBJ1-1; no reliable D call. The CDR3 sequence is 14 residues long. Germline loops: CDR1 LNHDA, CDR2 SQIVND (reference sequence). The V gene lost 3 bases and the J gene lost 4 bases, with 12 bases spanning the gap. The CDR3 bases are TGTGCCAGTAGTATCTCGGGAGTAGGCACTGAAGCTTTCTTT. Its protein product is CASSISGVGTEAFF.

As concerns this clone: A junction end diverges from the germline sequence, so it may reflect a read error. The CDR3 here is CASSFRSGGGEQFF. The CDR3 DNA reads as TGTGCTAGCAGCTTTAGATCCGGGGGGGGTGAGCAGTTCTTC. The J gene is TRBJ2-1, the V gene TRBV7-7, with 8 positions matching TRBD2. Germline CDR1 SSHAT, CDR2 FNYEAQ (reference sequence). The CDR3 contains 14 residues.

This clone has more than one count but fewer than ten. The rearrangement joins TRBV24-1 to TRBJ1-6; possibly TRBD1 for D (5 bases). V lost 7 bases, J lost 7 bases, and 10 bases lay in between. The CDR3 sequence is 13 residues long. CDR1 is KGHDR, CDR2 SFDVKD, per germline. The CDR3 loop reads CATSRDFNSPLHF. As DNA, the CDR3 is TGTGCCACCAGCCGGGACTTCAATTCACCCCTCCACTTT.

The chain uses TRBV7-8 and TRBJ1-3; 10 bases map to TRBD1. Germline assignment: CDR1 SGHVS and CDR2 FQNEAQ. V was clipped by 4 bases and J by 8 bases; unmatched bases: 5. The length of the CDR3 is 14 residues. CDR3 nucleotides: TGTGCCAGCAGCTCGACAGGGGGCGAGTACACCATATATTTT. This translates into CASSSTGGEYTIYF. Full variable domain (missing parts from reference TRBV7-8 and TRBJ1-3): GAGVSQSPRYKVAKRGQDVALRCDPISGHVSLFWYQQALGQGPEFLTYFQNEAQLDKSGLPSDRFFAERPEGSVSTLKIQRTQQEDSAVYLCASSSTGGEYTIYFGEGSWLTVV.

The gene calls are TRBV21-1 and TRBJ1-5. TRBV21-1 is deemed a pseudogene. The CDR3 is made up of 20 amino acids. CDR3 residues: CASTIQAGRGFGNSNQPQHF. DNA for the CDR3: TGTGCTAGCACCATCCAAGCGGGGAGGGGATTTGGGAACAGCAATCAGCCCCAGCATTTT.

The rearrangement uses TRBV4-2 and TRBJ1-4; TRBD1 matches at 8 bases. The germline V gene has CDR1 LGHNA and CDR2 YNFKEQ. V gave up 1 base and J gave up 3 bases; unmatched junction bases: 7. The CDR3 contains 17 residues. The CDR3 DNA reads TGTGCCAGCAGCCAAGGAACAGGGGGGAGGTCTAATGAAAAACTGTTTTTT. Protein: CASSQGTGGRSNEKLFF.

This clone was counted once. This rearrangement joins TRBV23-1 to TRBJ1-6; TRBD1 matches at 8 bases. TRBV23-1 is assigned to the ORF class and has an uncertain function. The CDR3 length is 14 residues. V was clipped by 9 bases and J by 5 bases; unmatched bases: 6. DNA for the CDR3: TGCGCCAGGTTCTTGACAGGGGATAATTCACCCCTCCACTTT. Protein product: CARFLTGDNSPLHF.

The gene calls are TRBV19 and TRBJ1-3; a weak D match, TRBD1 (5 bases). There are 16 residues in the CDR3. Germline values: CDR1 LNHDA, CDR2 SQIVND (reference sequence). Trimming cost V 5 bases and J 7 bases, with 21 bases left between them. CDR3 bases: TGTGCCAGTAGTCCTACACCACGGGGGGTTAAGAACACCATATATTTT. Amino acids: CASSPTPRGVKNTIYF. Combining the CDR3 with reference TRBV19 and TRBJ1-3 gives the whole variable domain DGGITQSPKYLFRKEGQNVTLSCEQNLNHDAMYWYRQDPGQGLRLIYYSQIVNDFQKGDIAEGYSVSREKKESFPLTVTSAQKNPTAFYLCASSPTPRGVKNTIYFGEGSWLTVV.

V usage is TRBV7-9 and J usage is TRBJ1-1; a weak D match, TRBD1 (5 bases). There are 17 residues in the CDR3. Trimming took 1 base from V and 1 from J, leaving 16 bases between them. CDR1 is SEHNR, CDR2 FQNEAQ, per germline (reference sequence). The CDR3 DNA reads as TGTGCCAGCAGCTTAGGAGAAGGCGGGGGAGAGAACACTGAAGCTTTCTTT. This codes for CASSLGEGGGENTEAFF.

The CDR3 loop is CASSLLQNTEAFF. CDR3 DNA sequence: TGCGCCAGCAGCTTGTTACAAAACACTGAAGCTTTCTTT. The V call is TRBV5-1, the J call TRBJ1-1, with D uncertain. Trimming stripped 1 base from V and 2 bases from J, with 6 bases between. The CDR3 extends over 13 amino acids. CDR1 and CDR2 from the germline V gene are SGHRS and YFSETQ.

This clone has more than one count but fewer than ten. V and J are TRBV5-1 and TRBJ2-3, with 10 bases matching TRBD1. The CDR3 length is 16 residues. From germline, CDR1 is SGHRS and CDR2 YFSETQ. J was trimmed by 2 bases and V by 0 bases; bases with no gene match: 3. CDR3 in amino acids: CASSLGDRGPTDTQYF. The CDR3 coding sequence is TGCGCCAGCAGCTTGGGGGACAGGGGACCCACAGATACGCAGTATTTT. The whole variable domain, filled in from reference TRBV5-1 and TRBJ2-3, reads KAGVTQTPRYLIKTRGQQVTLSCSPISGHRSVSWYQQTPGQGLQFLFEYFSETQRNKGNFPGRFSGRQFSNSRSEMNVSTLELGDSALYLCASSLGDRGPTDTQYFGPGTRLTVL.

The chain combines TRBV19 with TRBJ1-5; TRBD1 matches at 7 bases. The germline CDR1 and CDR2 sequences are LNHDA and SQIVND (reference sequence). The length of the CDR3 is 15 residues. Trimming at V came to 3 bases and at J to 4 bases, leaving 6 bases not matched to a gene. The CDR3 nucleotides are TGTGCCAGTAGTATTAGGACAGGCCCTAATCAGCCCCAGCATTTT. As protein: CASSIRTGPNQPQHF.

V gene TRBV2 combines with J gene TRBJ1-3; perhaps TRBD1 as D (5 bases). This CDR3 is built from 14 residues. Germline V gene data show CDR1 as SNHLY and CDR2 as FYNNEI. V shed 6 bases and J shed 0 bases, with 9 bases lying between them. The CDR3 here is CASRHDSSGNTIYF. As DNA, the CDR3 is TGTGCCAGCAGACACGACAGCTCTGGAAACACCATATATTTT.

The genes are TRBV6-5 and TRBJ1-4, with D perhaps matching TRBD1 (5 bases). V gave up 6 bases and J gave up 5 bases, with 10 bases separating them. CDR1 MNHEY and CDR2 SVGAGI come from the germline V gene. This CDR3 spans 13 amino acids. CDR3 coding DNA: TGTGCCAGCAGGATGGGACTGAATGAAAAACTGTTTTTT. Translation gives CASRMGLNEKLFF.

This clone was recorded only once. At one boundary the junction diverges from the germline segment, which might be a read error. The rearrangement joins TRBV7-2 to TRBJ2-1; D remains ambiguous. Germline assignment: CDR1 SGHTA and CDR2 FQGNSA. The CDR3 spans 15 residues. CDR3 sequence reads: CAGSFSSHQYNEQFF. The CDR3 coding sequence is TGTGCCGGCAGCTTTAGTAGCCACCAATACAATGAGCAGTTCTTC.